The text below deals with one T cell receptor beta chain. The count of this clone is one. The clone's antigen remains unknown. Per-base qualities were not stored, and no clone one base away is much larger. The time point label here, explained by the study, means: baseline before first vaccination. The vaccinee samples were drawn from two UK trials, COV001 and COV002, one of which was a single-blind randomized controlled phase 2/3 trial testing AZD1222 (ChAdOx1 nCoV-19) in healthy adults. For TCRbeta chain sequencing, PBMC samples were collected from trial participants at day 0 and at day 28 after the second dose. This sample was taken from a study of T cell responses to AZD1222 COVID-19 vaccine (dated by TCRdb to about 2021). With respect to the entire study: AZD1222 recipients given second doses at about 4 weeks or at about 12 weeks were pooled, since spike-specific TCR depth and breadth were not found to differ between the two schedules. A total of 230 to 250 trial participants underwent TCR sequencing, of whom about 210 had received two doses of AZD1222 and some 25 had received two doses of the MenACWY control vaccine. Enrollment into the trials was organized by age into subgroups of 18-55, 56-69 and 70-plus years, and those subgroups contained roughly 150, 30 and 60 TCR-sequenced participants, respectively. Broad study findings and their caveats: The vaccine-associated CD4 TCRs covered the entire spike protein, and the dominant responses fell in regions 160-218 and 743-854. Reportedly, almost half of the unique spike-specific TCRs recognized epitopes lying outside the regions that are mutated in the B.1.351 and B.1.1.7 variants. A significant rise in spike-specific TCR breadth and depth was observed after two AZD1222 doses relative to day 0 and relative to MenACWY recipients. In the small 56-69-year group, the increase in depth fell short of significance, most likely because of low power. Most participants were white British and females outnumbered males, and the authors suggested that clonal diversity may have been underestimated. Conclusions about previously exposed vaccinees are limited because only six or seven AZD1222 recipients were SARS-CoV-2 seropositive at baseline. No day 14 peak-response samples were available, so repertoires were characterized only after the peak T cell response.

V and J are truncated by 4 bases and 3 bases respectively, leaving an intervening sequence of 12 bases. The CDR3 has 14 amino acids, counting the end cysteine and phenylalanine. CDR3 DNA only is kept here, 42 bases in frame from base 1. The germline V gene provides CDR1 WSHSY and CDR2 SAAADI. The CDR3 regions of human TCRbeta chains were analyzed by immunosequencing. In the paper's pipeline: Repertoire TCRs were matched against a reference library of SARS-CoV-2-specific TCRs generated with the MIRA antigen-specificity platform. Breadth was defined as the fraction of unique TCRs that were SARS-CoV-2-associated. Depth was defined as the fraction of total T cells that were SARS-CoV-2-associated. Using the MIRA data, every spike-specific TCR was mapped to the spike region that the TCR reacted to and assigned to either a CD4 or a CD8 class. Log10-transformed breadth and depth values were compared by one-way ANOVA with Sidak's multiple comparisons tests. TCRdb's version of the immuneACCESS table is confined to in-frame rearrangements and falls short of the full clone set. An unresolved V gene accounts for under half of the shortfall where checked; the remainder is of unknown origin. V and J calls and clone size are those listed in that table; D and trimming were worked out from the DNA. This sample holds 90,000 to 150,000 clones; about 90% were observed only once. Roughly 8.4% of the sample rests with the top ten.

The TCR sequence derives from an adult in good health. This specimen was peripheral blood, taken on day 0 of AZD1222 vaccination. The rearrangement joined TRBV10-2 to TRBJ1-2; D gene: possibly TRBD1, on 5 matching bases. The CDR3 in this case is CASSGGVRDYGYTF. The nucleotides read TGCGCCAGCAGTGGGGGCGTTAGGGACTATGGCTACACCTTC.